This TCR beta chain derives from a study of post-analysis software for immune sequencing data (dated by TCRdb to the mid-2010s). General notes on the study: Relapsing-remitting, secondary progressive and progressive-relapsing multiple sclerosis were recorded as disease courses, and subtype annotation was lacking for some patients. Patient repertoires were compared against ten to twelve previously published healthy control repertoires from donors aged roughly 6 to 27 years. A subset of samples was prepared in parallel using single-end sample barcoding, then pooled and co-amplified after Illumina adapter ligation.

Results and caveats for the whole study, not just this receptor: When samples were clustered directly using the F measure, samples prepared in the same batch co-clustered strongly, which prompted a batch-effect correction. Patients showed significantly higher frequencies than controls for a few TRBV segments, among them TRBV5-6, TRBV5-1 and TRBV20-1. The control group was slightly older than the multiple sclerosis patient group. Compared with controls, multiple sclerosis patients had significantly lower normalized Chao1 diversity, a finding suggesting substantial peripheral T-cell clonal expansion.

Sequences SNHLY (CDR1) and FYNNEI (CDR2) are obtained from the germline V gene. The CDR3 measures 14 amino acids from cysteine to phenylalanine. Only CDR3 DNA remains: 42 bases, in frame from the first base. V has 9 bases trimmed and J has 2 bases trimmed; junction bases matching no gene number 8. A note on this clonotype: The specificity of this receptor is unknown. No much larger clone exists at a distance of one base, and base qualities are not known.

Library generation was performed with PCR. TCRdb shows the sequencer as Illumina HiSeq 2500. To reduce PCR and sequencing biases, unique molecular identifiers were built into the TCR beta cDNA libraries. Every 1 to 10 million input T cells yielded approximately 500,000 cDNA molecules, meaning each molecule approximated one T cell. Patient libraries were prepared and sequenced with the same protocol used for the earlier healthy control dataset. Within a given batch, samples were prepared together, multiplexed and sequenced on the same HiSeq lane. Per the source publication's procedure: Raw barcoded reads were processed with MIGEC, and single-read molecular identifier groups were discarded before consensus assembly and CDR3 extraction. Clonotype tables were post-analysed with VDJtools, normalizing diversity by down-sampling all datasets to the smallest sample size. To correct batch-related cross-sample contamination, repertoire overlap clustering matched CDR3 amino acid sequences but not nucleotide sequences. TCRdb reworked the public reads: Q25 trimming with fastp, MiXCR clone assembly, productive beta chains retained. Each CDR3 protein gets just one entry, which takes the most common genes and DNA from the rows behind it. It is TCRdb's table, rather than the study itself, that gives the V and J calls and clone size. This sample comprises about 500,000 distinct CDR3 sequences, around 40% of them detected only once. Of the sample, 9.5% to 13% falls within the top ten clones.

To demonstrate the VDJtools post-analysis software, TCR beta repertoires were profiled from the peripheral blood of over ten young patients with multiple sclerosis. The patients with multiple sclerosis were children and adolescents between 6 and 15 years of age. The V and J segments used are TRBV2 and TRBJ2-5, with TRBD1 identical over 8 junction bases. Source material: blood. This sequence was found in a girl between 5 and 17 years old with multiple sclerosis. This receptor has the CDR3 CASSAGGWQETQYF. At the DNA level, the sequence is TGTGCCAGTAGCGCAGGGGGCTGGCAAGAGACCCAGTACTTC.